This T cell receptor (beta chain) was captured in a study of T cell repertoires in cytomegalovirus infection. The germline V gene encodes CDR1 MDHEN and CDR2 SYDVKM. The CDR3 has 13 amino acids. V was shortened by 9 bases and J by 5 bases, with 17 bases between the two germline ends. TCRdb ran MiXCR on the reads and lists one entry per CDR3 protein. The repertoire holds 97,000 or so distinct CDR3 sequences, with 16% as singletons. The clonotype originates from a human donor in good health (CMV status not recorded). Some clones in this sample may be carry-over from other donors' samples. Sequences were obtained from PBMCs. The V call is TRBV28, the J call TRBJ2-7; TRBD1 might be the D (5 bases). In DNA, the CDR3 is TGTGCCAGTATCAGGGAAAAGGGCCACGAGCAGTACTTC. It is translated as CASIREKGHEQYF.